The 25 T cell receptor beta chains presented below share a single source sample, sequenced in a study of Ad26.COV2.S vaccination and SARS-CoV-2 variants. Some clones are missing from TCRdb's copy, which holds only in-frame ones; the method was immunoSEQ multiplex PCR. The data contain about 350,000 clones, around 92% of them singletons. Sequenced material: peripheral blood, taken after recovery from COVID-19. These receptors originate from a human donor who had recovered from COVID-19.

The rearrangement uses TRBV29-1 and TRBJ1-2, with a tentative D call TRBD1 (5 bases). V lost 5 bases to trimming and J lost 7 bases, with 26 bases between them. The CDR3 runs to 16 residues. Germline V gives CDR1 SQVTM, CDR2 ANQGSEA. CDR3 DNA: TGCAGCGTTCCTAAGGTGGTGGAAGGCGGGAGGGGTGGCTACACCTTC. Encoded protein: CSVPKVVEGGRGGYTF.

CDR3 sequence: CASRKRDSTYEQYF. CDR3 coding DNA: TGTGCCAGCAGGAAACGGGACAGTACTTACGAGCAGTACTTC. This chain uses TRBV7-8 with TRBJ2-7, with 7 bases matching TRBD1. Trimming cost V 6 bases and J 4 bases; bases outside gene matches: 9. The CDR3 runs 14 residues. Germline CDR1 is SGHVS and CDR2 is FQNEAQ.

This chain joins TRBV4-3 and TRBJ1-4, with D tentatively TRBD1 (5 bases). CDR3 length: 18 residues. Trimming removed 4 bases at V and 7 bases at J, with 25 bases between. Germline V gene data show CDR1 as LGHNA and CDR2 as YSLEER. CDR3 DNA sequence: TGCGCCAGCAGCCCAGCTGTGACTGCTAGGGACTTTGCTGAAAAACTGTTTTTT. Translating it yields CASSPAVTARDFAEKLFF.

This clone has only one observation. V gene TRBV11-1 combines with J gene TRBJ2-1; 7 bases are shared with TRBD1. The ends lost 8 bases at V and 6 bases at J; junction bases unmatched: 7. Germline V CDR1 and CDR2: SGHAT, FQDESV (reference sequence). CDR3 length: 13 amino acids. Here the CDR3 DNA reads TGTGCCAGCGGCTACAGGGGTAGCAATGAGCAGTTCTTC. This codes for CASGYRGSNEQFF.

The V and J genes are TRBV3-1 (or the pseudogene TRBV3-2) and TRBJ2-7, with 9 bases lining up with TRBD2. This CDR3 is built from 18 residues. The germline V gene encodes CDR1 LGHDT and CDR2 YNNKEL (reference sequence). V trimming: 3 bases; J trimming: 0 bases; junction bases outside the gene matches: 12. The CDR3 protein is CASSQLAAGAGGSYEQYF. The DNA of the CDR3 is TGTGCCAGCAGCCAGCTAGCTGCGGGAGCGGGGGGCTCCTACGAGCAGTACTTC.

The chain joins TRBV29-1 to TRBJ2-1; D is unresolved. V was shortened by 4 bases and J by 4 bases, with 5 bases between the two germline ends. The germline V gene encodes CDR1 SQVTM and CDR2 ANQGSEA. CDR3 size: 11 residues. In DNA, the CDR3 is TGCAGCGTTGCTACATACAATGAGCAGTTCTTC. Translated: CSVATYNEQFF.

This sequence joins TRBV13 and TRBJ1-2; 7 bases are shared with TRBD1. CDR3 length: 16 residues. CDR1 PRHDT and CDR2 FYEKMQ come from the germline V gene (reference sequence). With V trimmed by 0 bases and J by 4 bases, 8 bases remained unmatched. The CDR3 region has the DNA TGTGCCAGCAGCTTAGGGGACAGGCGATCTATCTATGGCTACACCTTC. Amino acids: CASSLGDRRSIYGYTF.

The chain is built from TRBV4-3 and TRBJ2-1, with D possibly being TRBD1 (5 bases). This CDR3 comprises 13 residues. Germline assignment: CDR1 LGHNA and CDR2 YSLEER. V lost 3 bases and J lost 8, with 11 bases in between. The DNA of the CDR3 is TGCGCCAGCAGCCAGATCGCAGGGCATGAGCAGTTCTTC. Its protein product is CASSQIAGHEQFF.

V and J are TRBV7-8 and TRBJ2-5; TRBD2 matches at 10 bases. Germline V gives CDR1 SGHVS, CDR2 FQNEAQ. The CDR3 runs to 17 residues. The junction had 11 bases not matched to a gene; V was cut back by 4 bases and J by 3 bases. Written as DNA, the CDR3 is TGTGCCAGCAGCTCATCCGATTGGAGCGGGGGGGAAGAGACCCAGTACTTC. Protein product: CASSSSDWSGGEETQYF.

The chain links TRBV3-1 (or the pseudogene TRBV3-2) to TRBJ2-5; D not resolved. CDR1 and CDR2 (germline): LGHDT, YNNKEL (reference sequence). V lost 3 bases and J 9 bases, leaving 17 bases between the germline ends. This CDR3 is built from 14 residues. CDR3 protein: CASSQLGDVRAQYF. The CDR3 coding sequence is TGTGCCAGCAGCCAGCTAGGAGACGTACGGGCCCAGTACTTC.

This sequence joins TRBV14 and TRBJ1-1; TRBD1 matches 7 bases. This CDR3 has 14 residues. Unmatched junction bases numbered 6, after V lost 3 bases and J lost 5 bases. Germline V lookup: CDR1 SGHDN, CDR2 FVKESK. CDR3 region: CASSQTGYGTEAFF. The CDR3 DNA reads TGTGCCAGCAGCCAGACAGGGTATGGAACTGAAGCTTTCTTT.

The J gene is TRBJ1-4, the V gene TRBV27; 10 nucleotides agree with TRBD1. Germline V gene sequence: CDR1 MNHEY, CDR2 SMNVEV (reference sequence). The trim removed 3 bases at V and 5 bases at J, leaving 0 bases unmatched. The CDR3 length is 14 residues. The CDR3 DNA reads as TGTGCCAGCAGTTTGGACAGGGGGAATGAAAAACTGTTTTTT. Translating gives CASSLDRGNEKLFF.

This chain links TRBV9 with TRBJ1-1, with D uncertain. Germline lookup yields CDR1 SGDLS and CDR2 YYNGEE. Trimming removed 0 bases from V and 6 bases from J, with 15 bases in between. This CDR3 has 15 residues. The CDR3 here is CASSVVGYQDAEAFF. CDR3 bases: TGTGCCAGCAGCGTAGTAGGATACCAGGACGCTGAAGCTTTCTTT.

CDR3 amino acids: CASSDSHKGYEQYF. DNA for the CDR3: TGTGCCAGCAGCGATTCACACAAGGGCTACGAGCAGTACTTC. The V and J genes are TRBV9 and TRBJ2-7; D uncertain. The V gene lost 3 bases and the J gene lost 3 bases, with 13 bases spanning the gap. The CDR3 sequence is 14 residues long. The germline gives CDR1 SGDLS, CDR2 YYNGEE.

Remarks on this clone: Within the sample, other DNA sequences also encode this same CDR3. The chain recombines TRBV2 with TRBJ2-7; D unclear. The germline CDR1 and CDR2 sequences are SNHLY and FYNNEI. CDR3 length: 10 residues. The ends were cut back, 5 bases at V and 4 bases at J, with 3 bases in the middle. The CDR3 region is CASSSYEQYF. CDR3 bases: TGTGCCAGCAGTAGTTACGAGCAGTACTTC.

The chain links TRBV6-6 to TRBJ1-1, with D possibly TRBD1 on 5 matching bases. This CDR3 comprises 13 residues. Germline V CDR1 and CDR2: MNHNY, SVGAGI (reference sequence). Trimming cost V 0 bases and J 6 bases, with 8 bases left between them. The CDR3 spells CASSYSRGPEAFF. In nucleotides, the CDR3 is TGTGCCAGCAGTTACTCTAGGGGCCCTGAAGCTTTCTTT.

The V and J genes are TRBV6-1 and TRBJ2-6; TRBD1 might be the D (5 bases). The CDR3 sequence is 18 residues long. CDR1 is MNHNS, CDR2 SASEGT, per germline. The V and J ends lost 2 bases and 0 bases respectively, with 14 bases between them. This CDR3 is CASSEFPGPSSGANVLTF. CDR3 nucleotide sequence: TGTGCCAGCAGTGAATTCCCAGGGCCGAGCTCTGGGGCCAACGTCCTGACTTTC.

This clone has just a few counts. The chain is built from TRBV10-3 and TRBJ2-7; no clear D gene. V shed 2 bases and J shed 4 bases, with 3 bases lying between them. The CDR3 is 11 residues long. The germline V gene encodes CDR1 ENHRY and CDR2 SYGVKD. CDR3: CAISEDYEQYF. The CDR3 bases are TGTGCCATCAGTGAGGATTACGAGCAGTACTTC.

The V and J genes are TRBV25-1 and TRBJ1-2, with a possible D match to TRBD1 (6 bases). Trimming removed 3 bases from V and 4 bases from J, with 9 bases in between. CDR3 length equals 13 residues. Germline V lookup: CDR1 MGHDK, CDR2 SYGVNS. The CDR3 sequence: CASSETGTYGYTF. In DNA form, the CDR3 reads TGTGCCAGCAGTGAGACAGGTACCTATGGCTACACCTTC.

This chain connects TRBV11-2 to TRBJ1-1, with a tentative D call TRBD1 (5 bases). The CDR3 totals 13 residues. Trimming stripped 3 bases from V and 5 bases from J, with 10 bases between. Germline V lookup: CDR1 SGHAT, CDR2 FQNNGV. CDR3 sequence reads: CASSLNRGTEAFF. CDR3 bases: TGTGCCAGCAGCTTGAACCGGGGGACTGAAGCTTTCTTT.

The chain carries TRBV11-2 and TRBJ2-7; 11 bases are shared with TRBD1. J was trimmed by 3 bases and V by 5 bases; bases with no gene match: 3. The CDR3 is made up of 14 amino acids. Germline CDR1 and CDR2: SGHAT and FQNNGV. The CDR3 DNA follows: TGTGCCAGCAGCCACGGGACAGGGGGCTACGAGCAGTACTTC. This codes for CASSHGTGGYEQYF.

The chain couples TRBV28 to TRBJ1-2; D remains ambiguous. Germline V gene lookup returns CDR1 MDHEN and CDR2 SYDVKM. The CDR3 spans 12 residues. The germline V and J ends were trimmed by 2 bases and 2 bases, with 3 bases remaining between them. The CDR3 coding sequence is TGTGCCAGCAGTTTAGACAACTATGGCTACACCTTC. Its translation: CASSLDNYGYTF.

The rearrangement links TRBV5-4 to TRBJ1-1, with 8 bases lining up with TRBD1. From germline, CDR1 is SGHNT and CDR2 YYREEE (reference sequence). V trimming: 7 bases; J trimming: 4 bases; junction bases outside the gene matches: 6. The length of the CDR3 is 13 residues. The CDR3 DNA reads as TGTGCCAGCGGAACAGACAGGGGCACTGAAGCTTTCTTT. Amino acids: CASGTDRGTEAFF.

The chain combines TRBV7-9 with TRBJ2-5; TRBD1 matches 9 bases. Per the germline V gene, CDR1 is SEHNR and CDR2 is FQNEAQ (reference sequence). This CDR3 has 15 amino acids. V gave up 4 bases and J gave up 1 base; unmatched junction bases: 4. In nucleotides, the CDR3 is TGTGCCAGCAGCTGGGGGACAGGGTTCCAAGAGACCCAGTACTTC. Protein product: CASSWGTGFQETQYF.

The CDR3 coding sequence is TGCGCCAGCAGTGGGACCGGACAGGCTAATTCGCCCCAGCATTTT. It encodes CASSGTGQANSPQHF. The gene calls are TRBV5-1 and TRBJ1-5; 7 bases fit TRBD1. CDR3 length: 15 residues. CDR1 and CDR2 from the germline V gene are SGHRS and YFSETQ. V shed 5 bases and J 9 bases; nucleotides not matched to a gene: 14.